This T cell receptor beta chain stems from a study of T-cell reconstitution after alpha-beta-depleted transplantation in children. CDR1 and CDR2 (germline): SGHRS, YFSETQ. This CDR3 contains 15 residues. V dropped 4 bases and J dropped 2; count of bases not matched to a gene: 5. This clonotype has a handful of counts. The library targeted TCRbeta and was prepared with unique molecular identifiers. In TCRdb, the PCR reads were re-called with MiXCR into one record per CDR3 protein. The sample has about 460,000 distinct CDR3 sequences, around 12% seen once. The specimen was PBMCs from the stem cell graft donor, collected from the stem cell graft. The rearrangement joins TRBV5-1 to TRBJ2-3; TRBD2 aligns across 9 bases. This receptor was identified in a human donor who donated a stem cell graft to a child with combined immunodeficiency. CDR3 DNA: TGCGCCAGCAGCCTGTCTAGCGGGGTCACAGATACGCAGTATTTT. Translating it yields CASSLSSGVTDTQYF.